The 29 T cell receptor beta chains in this list originate from one sample, sequenced in a study of T-cell memory formation after mild COVID-19 (dated by TCRdb to 2020 to 2023). The protocol used for the library was 5' RACE. The instrument given in TCRdb is Illumina NovaSeq 6000. Through fastp at Q25 and MiXCR, TCRdb rebuilt clones from the public reads, retaining in-frame beta chains. Entries that share a CDR3 protein sequence are merged under the most common genes and DNA. This sample is represented by 550,000 to 700,000 distinct CDR3 sequences; about a sixth of them were singletons. Of the sample, around 13% falls within the top ten clones. Sequencing used PBMCs or a T cell subset sorted from them (not recorded which). All receptors derive from an adult woman who had mild COVID-19 (a few samples of this study predate the infection). The sample titles of this study are shuffled in the database, so cell type and time point are left out; the donor was told from shared clones.

This clonotype was counted a few times. V gene TRBV27 combines with J gene TRBJ2-3; D perhaps matches TRBD1 (5 bases). V was trimmed by 4 bases and J by 7 bases, leaving 15 bases between them. The germline V gene encodes CDR1 MNHEY and CDR2 SMNVEV (reference sequence). The CDR3 covers 14 residues. CDR3 region: CASSSRGRVNTQYF. The CDR3 DNA follows: TGTGCCAGCAGTTCAAGGGGAAGAGTGAATACGCAGTATTTT.

This clonotype has a count of ten or more. This chain connects TRBV6-6 to TRBJ2-1, with D possibly TRBD1 on 5 matching bases. Germline CDR1 and CDR2: MNHNY and SVGAGI (reference sequence). The germline V and J ends were trimmed by 1 base and 6 bases, with 13 bases remaining between them. This CDR3 spans 15 amino acids. The CDR3 DNA reads as TGTGCCAGCAGTTACTTCCAGGGTTTCGGCAATGAGCAGTTCTTC. As protein: CASSYFQGFGNEQFF.

The V gene is TRBV5-6, the J gene TRBJ1-6; no firm D call. V lost 1 base to trimming and J lost 6 bases, with 14 bases between them. In germline, CDR1 is SGHDT, CDR2 YYEEEE. This CDR3 comprises 16 residues. CDR3 coding DNA: TGTGCCAGCAGCTTGCGCCGGAACGGCGGTAATTCACCCCTCCACTTT. This gives the protein CASSLRRNGGNSPLHF.

This chain joins TRBV5-4 and TRBJ2-7, with a weak D call TRBD1 (6 bases). This CDR3 has 15 amino acids. The germline gives CDR1 SGHNT, CDR2 YYREEE (reference sequence). Trimming cost V 4 bases and J 4 bases, with 18 bases left between them. CDR3 sequence: CASSHSNRVGYEQYF. In DNA, the CDR3 is TGTGCCAGCAGCCACTCCAACAGGGTCGGGTACGAGCAGTACTTC.

The chain uses TRBV29-1 and TRBJ1-4, with a weak D call TRBD1 (5 bases). The CDR3 sequence is 12 residues long. Germline V gene sequence: CDR1 SQVTM, CDR2 ANQGSEA. Trimming removed 4 bases at V and 11 bases at J, with 14 bases between. Here the CDR3 DNA reads TGCAGCGTTGCCCGGGGCTCGAGGAAACTGTTTTTT. It specifies CSVARGSRKLFF. Full variable domain (remainder filled in from reference TRBV29-1 and TRBJ1-4): SAVISQKPSRDICQRGTSLTIQCQVDSQVTMMFWYRQQPGQSLTLIATANQGSEATYESGFVIDKFPISRPNLTFSTLTVSNMSPEDSSIYLCSVARGSRKLFFGSGTQLSVL.

V usage is TRBV3-1 and J usage is TRBJ1-1; D is unclear. The length of the CDR3 is 15 residues. The V end was cut by 3 bases, the J end by 4 bases, with 15 bases between. Germline CDR1 is LGHDT and CDR2 is YNNKEL (reference sequence). The CDR3 region is CASSQTLHSSTEAFF. The CDR3 bases are TGTGCCAGCAGCCAGACTTTGCATTCTTCCACTGAAGCTTTCTTT.

This clonotype has more than one count but fewer than ten. The chain links TRBV20-1 to TRBJ1-4, with D possibly matching TRBD1 (6 bases). Germline V gives CDR1 DFQATT, CDR2 SNEGSKA (reference sequence). This CDR3 has 13 amino acids. Trimming removed 5 bases at V and 8 bases at J, with 15 bases between. The CDR3 DNA sequence: TGCAGTGCTGAACCTCAGGGGAGGGAAAAACTGTTTTTT. Translated: CSAEPQGREKLFF.

This clonotype has a handful of counts. CDR3 sequence: CASSSGRARETQYF. CDR3 bases: TGTGCCAGCAGCTCCGGGAGGGCGAGAGAGACCCAGTACTTC. This chain uses TRBV7-8 with TRBJ2-5, with 8 bases identical to TRBD2. The length of the CDR3 is 14 residues. After removal of 4 bases from V and 4 bases from J, the junction contained 5 bases not matched to a gene. Germline CDR1 is SGHVS and CDR2 is FQNEAQ.

V and J are TRBV14 and TRBJ1-1; D not certain. Germline values: CDR1 SGHDN, CDR2 FVKESK. There are 13 residues in the CDR3. V was cut by 1 base and J by 7 bases, with 10 bases left in between. CDR3 protein: CASSQGLYYEAFF. Here the CDR3 DNA reads TGTGCCAGCAGCCAAGGACTGTACTATGAAGCTTTCTTT.

The V call is TRBV20-1, the J call TRBJ1-6; TRBD1 aligns across 8 bases. CDR3 length equals 14 residues. J lost 7 bases, V lost 3 bases, and 5 bases had no gene match. The germline CDR1 and CDR2 sequences are DFQATT and SNEGSKA (reference sequence). In DNA, the CDR3 is TGCAGTGCTAGTGGACAGGGCCTCAATTCACCCCTCCACTTT. Its protein product is CSASGQGLNSPLHF.

The chain joins TRBV5-1 to TRBJ2-3; 12 positions match TRBD2. The germline CDR1 and CDR2 sequences are SGHRS and YFSETQ. CDR3 length equals 15 residues. V shed 3 bases and J 5 bases; nucleotides not matched to a gene: 4. The CDR3 DNA follows: TGCGCCAGCAGCTCTAGCGGGGGGGCCAAAGATACGCAGTATTTT. Residues: CASSSSGGAKDTQYF.

The chain employs TRBV7-9 and TRBJ2-3, with a weak D call TRBD1 (6 bases). CDR1 is SEHNR, CDR2 FQNEAQ, per germline (reference sequence). V was clipped by 4 bases and J by 1 base, with 12 bases between them. CDR3 length: 15 amino acids. CDR3 sequence reads: CASSSTGPGTDTQYF. DNA of the CDR3: TGTGCCAGCAGCTCCACAGGGCCTGGCACAGATACGCAGTATTTT.

The chain uses TRBV25-1 and TRBJ2-1; D is perhaps TRBD1 (5 bases). This CDR3 has 15 amino acids. Germline V gene lookup returns CDR1 MGHDK and CDR2 SYGVNS. Deletions cut 7 bases from V and 2 bases from J, with 15 bases between. In DNA form, the CDR3 reads TGTGCCAGCACCCGTGGGCAGGGCCCCTACAATGAGCAGTTCTTC. It specifies CASTRGQGPYNEQFF.

The chain couples TRBV4-1 to TRBJ2-4; 12 nucleotides agree with TRBD2. Unmatched junction bases numbered 24, after V lost 4 bases and J lost 8 bases. Germline CDR1 MGHRA, CDR2 YSYEKL. The CDR3 totals 21 residues. The CDR3 nucleotides read TGCGCCAGCAGCCGCCTCCCACCAGCTAGCGGGGGGGTAATGGCACTTGACATTCAGTACTTC. Translating gives CASSRLPPASGGVMALDIQYF.

This clonotype was seen a handful of times. The chain uses TRBV20-1 and TRBJ1-5; D call uncertain. Trimming pared 0 bases from V and 3 bases from J, leaving 15 bases between. The CDR3 is 16 residues long. The V gene's germline CDR1 is DFQATT and CDR2 SNEGSKA (reference sequence). The CDR3 sequence is CSARESIGHFNQPQHF. CDR3 DNA: TGCAGTGCTAGAGAGTCGATCGGTCATTTCAATCAGCCCCAGCATTTT.

This chain connects TRBV20-1 to TRBJ2-2; tentative D call: TRBD1 (5 bases). The CDR3 sequence is 13 residues long. V was trimmed by 5 bases and J by 1 base, leaving 8 bases between them. CDR1 and CDR2 (germline): DFQATT, SNEGSKA (reference sequence). CDR3 protein: CSASTGNTGELFF. CDR3 sequence (DNA): TGCAGTGCTTCTACAGGGAACACCGGGGAGCTGTTTTTT.

In this sample, this clonotype turned up many times. The rearrangement links TRBV5-1 to TRBJ2-2, with 8 positions matching TRBD1. Germline CDR1 and CDR2: SGHRS and YFSETQ. The CDR3 extends over 14 amino acids. J lost 3 bases, V lost 4 bases, and 2 bases had no gene match. CDR3 DNA: TGCGCCAGCAGCCCAGGGGGCGACACCGGGGAGCTGTTTTTT. This encodes CASSPGGDTGELFF.

This chain connects TRBV20-1 to TRBJ1-1, with 7 bases identical to TRBD1. CDR1 DFQATT and CDR2 SNEGSKA come from the germline V gene (reference sequence). This CDR3 is 15 amino acids long. J gave up 1 base and V 5 bases, and 10 bases lay outside the gene matches. The CDR3 bases are TGCAGTGCTTCGGACAGGCCAACCCCGAACACTGAAGCTTTCTTT. Amino acid sequence: CSASDRPTPNTEAFF.

At least ten counts were recorded for this clonotype. The rearrangement joins TRBV6-5 to TRBJ2-7, with 9 positions matching TRBD1. The length of the CDR3 is 11 residues. Germline lookup yields CDR1 MNHEY and CDR2 SVGAGI. CDR3 sequence (DNA): TGTGCGGCGGGACAGGGTTACGAGCAGTACTTC. Its protein is CAAGQGYEQYF.

V gene TRBV20-1 combines with J gene TRBJ2-5, with 7 positions matching TRBD1. CDR3 length: 15 residues. V shed 2 bases and J 1 base; nucleotides not matched to a gene: 7. Germline CDR1 and CDR2: DFQATT and SNEGSKA (reference sequence). This chain's CDR3 is CSARRPGTAQETQYF. The CDR3 DNA follows: TGCAGTGCTAGACGACCCGGGACAGCCCAAGAGACCCAGTACTTC.

This clonotype was counted a few times. The chain combines TRBV21-1 with TRBJ2-3; the table calls TRBD1, which could not be checked here. TRBV21-1 is recorded as a pseudogene. The CDR3 contains 17 residues. CDR3: CASSKGPTTGITDTQYF. CDR3 nucleotides: TGTGCCAGCAGCAAAGGACCAACCACAGGGATTACAGATACGCAGTATTTT.

This clonotype was counted a few times. The chain joins TRBV19 to TRBJ1-1; D is uncertain. CDR1 LNHDA and CDR2 SQIVND come from the germline V gene (reference sequence). This CDR3 is 12 amino acids long. Trimming shortened V by 6 bases and J by 0 bases, and 5 bases separated the two germline ends. CDR3 region: CASRALNTEAFF. As DNA, the CDR3 is TGTGCCAGTAGGGCCTTGAACACTGAAGCTTTCTTT. The whole variable domain, remainder taken from reference TRBV19 and TRBJ1-1, is DGGITQSPKYLFRKEGQNVTLSCEQNLNHDAMYWYRQDPGQGLRLIYYSQIVNDFQKGDIAEGYSVSREKKESFPLTVTSAQKNPTAFYLCASRALNTEAFFGQGTRLTVV.

This clonotype was detected once. The genes are TRBV5-1 and TRBJ2-7; 13 positions agree with TRBD2. V lost 0 bases and J lost 10; bases outside the gene matches: 10. The CDR3 length is 16 residues. Per the germline V gene, CDR1 is SGHRS and CDR2 is YFSETQ. The CDR3 DNA is TGCGCCAGCAGCTTGGACGGACTAGCGGGGGTCCGGCTCCAGTACTTC. Protein sequence: CASSLDGLAGVRLQYF.

The table lists this clonotype with a few counts. This chain connects TRBV6-2 or TRBV6-3 to TRBJ2-7; 11 nucleotides match TRBD1. The CDR3 is made up of 15 amino acids. J gave up 3 bases and V 6 bases, and 7 bases lay outside the gene matches. The germline CDR1 and CDR2 sequences are MNHEY and SVGEGT. The chain's CDR3 is CASRATGTGGYEQYF. As DNA, the CDR3 is TGTGCCAGCAGAGCTACCGGGACAGGGGGCTACGAGCAGTACTTC.

The V call is TRBV15, the J call TRBJ2-7; no reliable D call. Trimming left V 0 bases short and J 2 bases short, with 2 bases between. The CDR3 sequence is 12 residues long. The germline V gene encodes CDR1 LNHNV and CDR2 YYDKDF (reference sequence). In DNA, the CDR3 is TGTGCCACCAGCAGAGATCCCTACGAGCAGTACTTC. Translation: CATSRDPYEQYF.

A few counts support this clonotype. The V gene is TRBV7-9, the J gene TRBJ2-1; the D gene is possibly TRBD1 (6 bases). The V gene lost 5 bases and the J gene lost 1 base, with 15 bases spanning the gap. The germline gives CDR1 SEHNR, CDR2 FQNEAQ (reference sequence). This CDR3 is 16 amino acids long. CDR3 amino acids: CASSQRTVPSYNEQFF. CDR3 in DNA: TGTGCCAGCAGCCAACGGACAGTTCCGTCCTACAATGAGCAGTTCTTC. Full variable domain (rest looked up from reference TRBV7-9 and TRBJ2-1): DTGVSQNPRHKITKRGQNVTFRCDPISEHNRLYWYRQTLGQGPEFLTYFQNEAQLEKSRLLSDRFSAERPKGSFSTLEIQRTEQGDSAMYLCASSQRTVPSYNEQFFGPGTRLTVL.

This chain joins TRBV7-2 and TRBJ1-1; TRBD1 might be the D (6 bases). The CDR3 is 14 residues long. V lost 2 bases and J lost 5, with 12 bases in between. Germline V gives CDR1 SGHTA, CDR2 FQGNSA. The CDR3 nucleotides read TGTGCCAGCAGCTTACAGGGGACAAGGACTGAAGCTTTCTTT. Amino acids: CASSLQGTRTEAFF.

In this sample, this clonotype turned up many times. This chain links TRBV29-1 with TRBJ2-1; 11 nucleotides line up with TRBD2. The CDR3 runs to 18 residues. Germline V gives CDR1 SQVTM, CDR2 ANQGSEA. Trimming removed 6 bases from V and 0 bases from J; junction bases left unmatched: 13. The CDR3 region has the DNA TGCAGCGTAAATGGTGTGGCTAGCGGGGGGAGCTCCTACAATGAGCAGTTCTTC. Protein product: CSVNGVASGGSSYNEQFF.

This rearrangement joins TRBV2 to TRBJ2-6; D gene uncertain. CDR1 and CDR2 from the germline V gene are SNHLY and FYNNEI. The CDR3 covers 14 residues. Trimming cost V 6 bases and J 2 bases, with 8 bases left between them. CDR3 region: CASRGRTGANVLTF. The CDR3 DNA reads as TGTGCCAGCAGGGGCAGGACTGGGGCCAACGTCCTGACTTTC.